This entry is about one T cell receptor beta chain. These data belong to a study of blood T cell repertoires in COVID-19. Overall study context: T cells, B-cell-depleted T cells, or PBMCs supplied cDNA or gDNA.

Symptom resolution, clearance, or two negative PCRs marked the recovered donors of Cohort 3. Authors' processing steps: Amplification of reference gene primers provided the estimated nucleated cell counts. Assay: immunoSEQ multiplex PCR; the TCRdb copy retains only in-frame clones and omits some. V, J and clone size are taken as reported in that table, and D and trimming were inferred from the DNA itself. The sample records around 430,000 clones, approximately 87% being singletons. Sequenced input: PBMCs or T cells enriched from blood (not recorded which). The sequence came from a woman aged 45-65 years who had recovered from COVID-19.

CDR3 sequence (DNA): TGCGCCAGCAGCCAAGATCACGGACAGGAGCCTTTCCCCCTCCACTTT. It translates to CASSQDHGQEPFPLHF. The chain recombines TRBV4-1 with TRBJ1-6; 7 bases match TRBD1. Germline CDR1 and CDR2: MGHRA and YSYEKL. The CDR3 totals 16 residues. Trimming cost V 0 bases and J 13 bases; bases outside gene matches: 12.